These 22 T cell receptor beta chains originate from one sample sequenced in a study of blood T cell repertoires in COVID-19. Assay: immunoSEQ multiplex PCR; the TCRdb copy retains only in-frame clones and omits some. This sample has more than 65,000 clones, with about nine tenths found just once. Input material: peripheral blood. Receptors were obtained from a man aged 45-65 years with acute or convalescent COVID-19.

V and J are TRBV5-1 and TRBJ1-4, with a possible D match to TRBD1 (5 bases). Germline values: CDR1 SGHRS, CDR2 YFSETQ. Trimming took 4 bases from V and 7 from J, leaving 17 bases between them. The CDR3 sequence is 15 residues long. CDR3 sequence reads: CASSRQGGLSEKLFF. The CDR3 nucleotides read TGCGCCAGCAGCCGGCAGGGAGGCCTGAGTGAAAAACTGTTTTTT.

This chain joins TRBV9 and TRBJ1-1; perhaps TRBD1 as D (5 bases). V was pared by 0 bases and J by 1 base, with 10 bases between. Germline-derived CDR1 and CDR2 are SGDLS and YYNGEE. The CDR3 has 15 amino acids. CDR3 bases: TGTGCCAGCAGCGTAGGGGGAGGGACGAACACTGAAGCTTTCTTT. Residues: CASSVGGGTNTEAFF.

The genes are TRBV2 and TRBJ2-7; 7 nucleotides match TRBD1. J gave up 0 bases and V 4 bases, and 15 bases lay outside the gene matches. In germline, CDR1 is SNHLY, CDR2 FYNNEI. The CDR3 has 18 residues. CDR3 sequence reads: CASSARTGVLTGSYEQYF. Here the CDR3 DNA reads TGTGCCAGCAGTGCGAGAACAGGGGTATTGACCGGCTCCTACGAGCAGTACTTC. Full variable domain (remainder filled in from reference TRBV2 and TRBJ2-7): EPEVTQTPSHQVTQMGQEVILRCVPISNHLYFYWYRQILGQKVEFLVSFYNNEISEKSEIFDDQFSVERPDGSNFTLKIRSTKLEDSAMYFCASSARTGVLTGSYEQYFGPGTRLTVT.

The genes are TRBV7-6 and TRBJ1-5; 10 bases are a match to TRBD1. CDR3 length: 16 residues. CDR1 and CDR2 from the germline V gene are SGHVS and FNYEAQ. The V and J ends lost 5 bases and 3 bases, in that order; junction bases with no gene match: 7. The CDR3 nucleotides read TGTGCCAGCAGCCCTTCGGACAGGGGGATCAATCAGCCCCAGCATTTT. Translation: CASSPSDRGINQPQHF.

This rearrangement joins TRBV18 to TRBJ1-6; 9 positions agree with TRBD1. The CDR3 contains 14 residues. Trimming at V came to 3 bases and at J to 10 bases, leaving 4 bases not matched to a gene. Germline CDR1 reads KGHSH; CDR2 reads LQKENI. As DNA, the CDR3 is TGTGCCAGCTCACCGCGGGACAGGGAGTCACCCCTCCACTTT. This translates into CASSPRDRESPLHF.

The rearrangement links TRBV5-4 to TRBJ1-4; TRBD1 might be the D (6 bases). With 3 bases removed from V and 0 bases from J, the gap between germline ends came to 18 bases. This CDR3 comprises 18 residues. Germline values: CDR1 SGHNT, CDR2 YYREEE (reference sequence). The CDR3 nucleotides are TGTGCCAGCAGCTCCTGGGGGCCGGGTAGCGCAACTAATGAAAAACTGTTTTTT. Its protein product is CASSSWGPGSATNEKLFF. The whole variable domain, remainder taken from reference TRBV5-4 and TRBJ1-4, is ETGVTQSPTHLIKTRGQQVTLRCSSQSGHNTVSWYQQALGQGPQFIFQYYREEENGRGNFPPRFSGLQFPNYSSELNVNALELDDSALYLCASSSWGPGSATNEKLFFGSGTQLSVL.

V is TRBV6-5 and J is TRBJ2-5; tentatively, D is TRBD1 (5 bases). Germline V CDR1 and CDR2: MNHEY, SVGAGI. The CDR3 covers 12 residues. Trimming removed 7 bases from V and 0 bases from J, with 6 bases in between. Here the CDR3 DNA reads TGTGCCAGCAAGGGGTACCAAGAGACCCAGTACTTC. This gives the protein CASKGYQETQYF.

The chain uses TRBV9 and TRBJ1-1; unclear D gene. V was pared by 1 base and J by 2 bases, with 6 bases between. The germline CDR1 and CDR2 sequences are SGDLS and YYNGEE. This CDR3 spans 13 amino acids. This chain's CDR3 is CASSVSFNTEAFF. The CDR3, as DNA: TGTGCCAGCAGCGTATCCTTCAACACTGAAGCTTTCTTT.

On this clone: Relative to the germline gene, one junction end is altered; a read error may explain this. The chain couples TRBV7-2 to TRBJ2-5; TRBD2 matches at 12 bases. This CDR3 comprises 14 residues. Germline assignment: CDR1 SGHTA and CDR2 FQGNSA. The CDR3 loop reads CASSLYLAGGNRDF. DNA of the CDR3: TGTGCCAGCAGCTTATACCTAGCGGGGGGGAATAGGGACTTC.

The rearrangement joins TRBV15 to TRBJ1-2; a weak D match, TRBD1 (5 bases). Trimming removed 0 bases from V and 4 bases from J, with 9 bases in between. The length of the CDR3 is 14 residues. Per germline, CDR1 LNHNV and CDR2 YYDKDF (reference sequence). The CDR3 spells CATSRDTGTYGYTF. Here the CDR3 DNA reads TGTGCCACCAGCAGAGATACAGGAACCTATGGCTACACCTTC. The full variable domain, completed using reference TRBV15 and TRBJ1-2, is DAMVIQNPRYQVTQFGKPVTLSCSQTLNHNVMYWYQQKSSQAPKLLFHYYDKDFNNEADTPDNFQSRRPNTSFCFLDIRSPGLGDTAMYLCATSRDTGTYGYTFGSGTRLTVV.

V and J are TRBV6-5 and TRBJ2-3; 8 bases are a match to TRBD2. This CDR3 has 13 residues. J gave up 5 bases and V 7 bases, and 5 bases lay outside the gene matches. The germline gives CDR1 MNHEY, CDR2 SVGAGI. CDR3 DNA: TGTGCCAGCATGCTAAGCGGGGGAGATACGCAGTATTTT. Amino acid sequence: CASMLSGGDTQYF.

This chain links TRBV28 with TRBJ1-5, with TRBD1 matching 7 bases. CDR3 length equals 17 residues. The germline CDR1 and CDR2 sequences are MDHEN and SYDVKM. V was clipped by 7 bases and J by 0 bases; unmatched bases: 12. Here the CDR3 reads CASIFGGGLYSNQPQHF. CDR3 bases: TGTGCCAGCATCTTCGGAGGGGGCCTTTATAGCAATCAGCCCCAGCATTTT.

The genes are TRBV5-1 and TRBJ1-4, with 7 bases matching TRBD1. This CDR3 spans 14 amino acids. Germline assignment: CDR1 SGHRS and CDR2 YFSETQ. Trimming removed 0 bases from V and 8 bases from J; junction bases left unmatched: 4. CDR3: CASSLDRGDEKLFF. In DNA form, the CDR3 reads TGCGCCAGCAGCTTGGACAGGGGAGACGAAAAACTGTTTTTT.

The chain combines TRBV5-1 with TRBJ2-5, with 15 bases that match TRBD2. V was clipped by 3 bases and J by 2 bases; unmatched bases: 11. This CDR3 has 19 residues. Germline-derived CDR1 and CDR2 are SGHRS and YFSETQ. Written as DNA, the CDR3 is TGCGCCAGCAGCTCGACAGGACTAGCGGGGGGGCTAAATCAAGAGACCCAGTACTTC. Its protein product is CASSSTGLAGGLNQETQYF.

This clone occurred a few times. This sequence joins TRBV9 and TRBJ1-1, with D unresolved. V was pared by 0 bases and J by 1 base, with 13 bases between. There are 16 residues in the CDR3. CDR1 SGDLS and CDR2 YYNGEE come from the germline V gene. The CDR3 DNA is TGTGCCAGCAGCGTAGCTCCGACAATGAGGAACACTGAAGCTTTCTTT. This gives the protein CASSVAPTMRNTEAFF.

The V gene is TRBV19, the J gene TRBJ2-5; TRBD2 matches 9 bases. The V gene end was trimmed by 3 bases and the J gene end by 2 bases; junction bases not matched to a gene: 7. This CDR3 is built from 16 residues. Germline CDR1 reads LNHDA; CDR2 reads SQIVND (reference sequence). The CDR3 here is CASSIWASGDQETQYF. As DNA, the CDR3 is TGTGCCAGTAGTATCTGGGCTAGCGGGGATCAAGAGACCCAGTACTTC.

This clone came up a few times. This chain connects TRBV13 to TRBJ1-2; TRBD1 is a possible D gene (5 bases). Germline CDR1 reads PRHDT; CDR2 reads FYEKMQ (reference sequence). This CDR3 comprises 15 residues. With 3 bases removed from V and 7 bases from J, the gap between germline ends came to 18 bases. CDR3 nucleotide sequence: TGTGCCAGCAGCTTGCGAAGTGGAGGGGCGGTTGGCTACACCTTC. It specifies CASSLRSGGAVGYTF. The full variable domain, with the rest looked up from reference TRBV13 and TRBJ1-2, is AAGVIQSPRHLIKEKRETATLKCYPIPRHDTVYWYQQGPGQDPQFLISFYEKMQSDKGSIPDRFSAQQFSDYHSELNMSSLELGDSALYFCASSLRSGGAVGYTFGSGTRLTVV.

This clone has a single count. The gene calls are TRBV10-3 and TRBJ1-1; 9 nucleotides align to TRBD1. Germline V gene data show CDR1 as ENHRY and CDR2 as SYGVKD. The CDR3 loop spans 15 amino acids. V shed 6 bases and J 3 bases; nucleotides not matched to a gene: 8. Written as DNA, the CDR3 is TGTGCCATCAGGGGACAGGGCGGCGGCTACACTGAAGCTTTCTTT. It codes for CAIRGQGGGYTEAFF.

The chain employs TRBV19 and TRBJ1-6; TRBD1 agrees at 8 bases. The CDR3 is made up of 14 amino acids. Germline loops: CDR1 LNHDA, CDR2 SQIVND (reference sequence). J gave up 9 bases and V 8 bases, and 9 bases lay outside the gene matches. CDR3 protein: CASARTGYGSPLHF. Written as DNA, the CDR3 is TGTGCCAGTGCCCGGACAGGGTATGGTTCACCCCTCCACTTT.

This rearrangement joins TRBV3-1 (or the pseudogene TRBV3-2) to TRBJ1-6; the match to TRBD1 covers 8 bases. The CDR3 is 15 amino acids. V trimming: 0 bases; J trimming: 8 bases; junction bases outside the gene matches: 3. The germline gives CDR1 LGHDT, CDR2 YNNKEL (reference sequence). CDR3 amino acids: CASSQEGTGYSPLHF. The CDR3 DNA follows: TGTGCCAGCAGCCAAGAAGGGACAGGTTATTCACCCCTCCACTTT.

The V gene is TRBV6-4, the J gene TRBJ2-1, with D hard to call. CDR1 and CDR2 from the germline V gene are MRHNA and SNTAGT. Between the trimmed V and J ends, which lost 4 bases and 0 bases, there was a span of 10 bases. The CDR3 is 15 residues long. The CDR3 here is CASSVDGSSYNEQFF. The CDR3 DNA is TGTGCCAGCAGTGTTGATGGTAGCTCCTACAATGAGCAGTTCTTC.

The rearrangement links TRBV30 to TRBJ1-6; 10 bases map to TRBD1. Germline trimming cut 3 bases from V and 10 bases from J; bases unmatched to any gene: 9. Per germline, CDR1 GTSNPN and CDR2 SVGIG (reference sequence). The CDR3 runs to 15 residues. The CDR3 DNA reads as TGTGCCTGGAGGACAGGGGGCGCGGGGAAATCACCCCTCCACTTT. It encodes CAWRTGGAGKSPLHF.